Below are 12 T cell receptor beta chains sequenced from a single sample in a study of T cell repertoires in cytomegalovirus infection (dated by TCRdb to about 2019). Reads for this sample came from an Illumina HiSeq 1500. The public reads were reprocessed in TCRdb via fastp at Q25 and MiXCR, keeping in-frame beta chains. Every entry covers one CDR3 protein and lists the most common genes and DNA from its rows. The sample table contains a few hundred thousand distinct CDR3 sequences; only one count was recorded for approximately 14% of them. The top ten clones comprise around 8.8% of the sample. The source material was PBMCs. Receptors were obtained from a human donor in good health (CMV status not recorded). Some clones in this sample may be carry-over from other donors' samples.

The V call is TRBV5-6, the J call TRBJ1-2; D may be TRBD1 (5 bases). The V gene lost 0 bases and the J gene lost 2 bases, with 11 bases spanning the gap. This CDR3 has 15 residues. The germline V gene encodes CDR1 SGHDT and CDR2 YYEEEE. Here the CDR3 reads CASSLAGRANYGYTF. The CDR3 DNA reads TGTGCCAGCAGCTTGGCGGGCAGGGCGAACTATGGCTACACCTTC.

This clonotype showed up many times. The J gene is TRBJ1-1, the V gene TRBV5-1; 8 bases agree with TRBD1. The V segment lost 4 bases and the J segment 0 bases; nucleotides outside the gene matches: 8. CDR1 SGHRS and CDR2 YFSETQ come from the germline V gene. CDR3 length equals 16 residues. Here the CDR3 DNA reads TGCGCCAGCAGCGTCGGACAGGGCGGGATGAACACTGAAGCTTTCTTT. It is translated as CASSVGQGGMNTEAFF.

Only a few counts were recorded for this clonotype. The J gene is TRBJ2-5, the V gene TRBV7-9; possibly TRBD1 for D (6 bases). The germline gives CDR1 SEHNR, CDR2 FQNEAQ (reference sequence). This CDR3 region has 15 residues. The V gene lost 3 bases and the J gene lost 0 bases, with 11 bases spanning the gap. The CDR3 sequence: CASSFGTQDQETQYF. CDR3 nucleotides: TGTGCCAGCAGCTTCGGGACACAGGACCAAGAGACCCAGTACTTC.

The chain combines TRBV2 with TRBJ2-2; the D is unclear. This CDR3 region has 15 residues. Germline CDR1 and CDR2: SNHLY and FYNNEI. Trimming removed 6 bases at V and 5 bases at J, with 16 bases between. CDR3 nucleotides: TGTGCCAGCAGCCTAGTCCCCCTCGGAACCGGGGAGCTGTTTTTT. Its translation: CASSLVPLGTGELFF.

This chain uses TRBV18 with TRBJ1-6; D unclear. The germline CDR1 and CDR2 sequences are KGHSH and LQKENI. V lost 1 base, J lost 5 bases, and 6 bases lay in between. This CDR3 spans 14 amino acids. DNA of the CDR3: TGTGCCAGCTCACCACTCCGAGATAATTCACCCCTCCACTTT. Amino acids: CASSPLRDNSPLHF.

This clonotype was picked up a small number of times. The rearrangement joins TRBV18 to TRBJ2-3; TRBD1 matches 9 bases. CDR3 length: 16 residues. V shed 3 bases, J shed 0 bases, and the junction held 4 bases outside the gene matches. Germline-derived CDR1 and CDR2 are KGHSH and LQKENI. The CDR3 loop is CASSPGQGVSTDTQYF. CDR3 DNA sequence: TGTGCCAGCTCACCGGGACAGGGTGTGAGCACAGATACGCAGTATTTT. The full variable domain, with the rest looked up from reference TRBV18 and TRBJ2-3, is NAGVMQNPRHLVRRRGQEARLRCSPMKGHSHVYWYRQLPEEGLKFMVYLQKENIIDESGMPKERFSAEFPKEGPSILRIQQVVRGDSAAYFCASSPGQGVSTDTQYFGPGTRLTVL.

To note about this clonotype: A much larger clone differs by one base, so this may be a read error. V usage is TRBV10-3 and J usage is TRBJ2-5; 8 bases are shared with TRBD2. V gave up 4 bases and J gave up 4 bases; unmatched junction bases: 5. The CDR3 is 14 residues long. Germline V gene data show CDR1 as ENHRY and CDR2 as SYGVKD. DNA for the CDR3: TGTGCCATCAGTGGGTCGCTAGCGGGAGAGACCCAGTACTTC. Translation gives CAISGSLAGETQYF.

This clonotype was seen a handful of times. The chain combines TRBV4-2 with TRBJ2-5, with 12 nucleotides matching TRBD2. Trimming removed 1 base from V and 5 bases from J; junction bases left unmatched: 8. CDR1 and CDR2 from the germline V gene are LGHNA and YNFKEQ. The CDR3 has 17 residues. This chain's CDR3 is CASSQGTSGIRRETQYF. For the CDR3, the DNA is TGTGCCAGCAGCCAAGGGACTAGCGGGATCCGGAGGGAGACCCAGTACTTC.

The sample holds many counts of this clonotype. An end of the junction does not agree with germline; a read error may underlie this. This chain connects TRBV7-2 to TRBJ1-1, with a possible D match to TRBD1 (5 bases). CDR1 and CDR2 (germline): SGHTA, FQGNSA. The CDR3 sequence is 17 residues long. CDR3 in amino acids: CASSLRLLGGRNPEAFF. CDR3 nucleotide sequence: TGTGCCAGCAGCTTGAGGCTTCTGGGGGGAAGGAACCCTGAAGCTTTCTTT.

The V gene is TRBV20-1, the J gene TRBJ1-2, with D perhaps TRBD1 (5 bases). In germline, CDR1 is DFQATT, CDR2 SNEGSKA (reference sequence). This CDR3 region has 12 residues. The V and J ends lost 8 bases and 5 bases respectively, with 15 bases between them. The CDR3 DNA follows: TGCAGTCCGCCTGGGGGGTGGTATGGCTACACCTTC. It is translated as CSPPGGWYGYTF.

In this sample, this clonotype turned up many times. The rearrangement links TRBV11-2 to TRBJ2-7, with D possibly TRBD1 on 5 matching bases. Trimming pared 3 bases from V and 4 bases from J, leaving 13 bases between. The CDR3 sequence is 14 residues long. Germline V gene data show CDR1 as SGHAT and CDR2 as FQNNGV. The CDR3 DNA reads TGTGCCAGCAGCTTGCGATCCAGGGTTTACGAGCAGTACTTC. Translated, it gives CASSLRSRVYEQYF.

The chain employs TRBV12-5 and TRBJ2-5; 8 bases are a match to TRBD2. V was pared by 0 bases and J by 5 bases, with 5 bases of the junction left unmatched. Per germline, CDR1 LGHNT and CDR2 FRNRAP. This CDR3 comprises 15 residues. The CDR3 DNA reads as TGTGCTAGTGGTTTGGTTTCGGGGGGGAGTGAGACCCAGTACTTC. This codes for CASGLVSGGSETQYF.